A selection of T cell receptor beta chains follows, all from one sample in a study of blood T cell repertoires in COVID-19. The table came from immunoSEQ multiplex PCR; TCRdb's copy has only in-frame clones and leaves some out. The profile covers more than 200,000 clones, with around 89% appearing a single time and around 4% taken by the ten largest. Sequenced sample: PBMCs or T cells enriched from blood (not recorded which). The receptors derive from a woman in her twenties or thirties who had recovered from COVID-19. The CDR3 runs from the conserved cysteine through the conserved F or W. Fields, in order: D gene, CDR3 length, V gene, J gene, clone size, CDR3 protein, CDR3 DNA. A D gene is named only where the DNA matches it firmly. Clone size appears in some rows only: once, few, many, or a class for an expanded clone.

NA	14	TRBV7-3	TRBJ2-7	NA	CASSPRGGFYEQYF	TGTGCCAGCAGCCCGCGCGGAGGGTTCTACGAGCAGTACTTC
NA	13	TRBV10-3	TRBJ1-1	NA	CAISDRSNTEAFF	TGTGCCATCAGTGACAGATCGAACACTGAAGCTTTCTTT
NA	14	TRBV5-6	TRBJ2-7	NA	CASGPAGAGYEQYF	TGTGCCAGCGGACCTGCGGGGGCTGGCTACGAGCAGTACTTC
TRBD2	14	TRBV29-1	TRBJ2-2	NA	CSVGVAGEGGELFF	TGCAGCGTTGGGGTCGCGGGAGAGGGCGGGGAGCTGTTTTTT
NA	14	TRBV19	TRBJ1-1	NA	CASQTSAMNTEAFF	TGTGCCAGCCAAACCTCAGCGATGAACACTGAAGCTTTCTTT
TRBD1	16	TRBV19	TRBJ1-2	NA	CASSLRPGQGASGYTF	TGTGCCAGTAGTCTCCGTCCGGGACAGGGGGCCTCTGGCTACACCTTC
TRBD1	13	TRBV6-5	TRBJ2-7	once	CATRGLDTYEQYF	TGTGCCACAAGGGGGCTCGATACCTACGAGCAGTACTTC
NA	13	TRBV12-3/TRBV12-4	TRBJ2-5	NA	CANSWTDQETQYF	TGTGCCAACAGTTGGACAGACCAAGAGACCCAGTACTTC
NA	13	TRBV6-5	TRBJ1-2	NA	CASMVASNYGYTF	TGTGCCAGCATGGTGGCCTCTAACTATGGCTACACCTTC
NA	16	TRBV27	TRBJ1-2	NA	CASSFQGGGPNYGYTF	TGTGCCAGCAGTTTCCAAGGGGGGGGCCCGAACTATGGCTACACCTTC
NA	13	TRBV12-3/TRBV12-4	TRBJ2-3	once	CASRLAATDTQYF	TGTGCCAGTCGATTAGCGGCGACAGATACGCAGTATTTT
NA	16	TRBV7-9	TRBJ1-1	NA	CASSLGVTGLNTEAFF	TGTGCCAGCAGCTTAGGAGTCACAGGGTTGAACACTGAAGCTTTCTTT
NA	16	TRBV6-2/TRBV6-3	TRBJ1-4	NA	CASSYSIESTNEKLFF	TGTGCCAGCAGTTACTCGATAGAATCAACTAATGAAAAACTGTTTTTT
NA	15	TRBV7-2	TRBJ2-7	NA	CASSPTYGETYEQYF	TGTGCCAGCAGCCCTACATACGGGGAAACCTACGAGCAGTACTTC